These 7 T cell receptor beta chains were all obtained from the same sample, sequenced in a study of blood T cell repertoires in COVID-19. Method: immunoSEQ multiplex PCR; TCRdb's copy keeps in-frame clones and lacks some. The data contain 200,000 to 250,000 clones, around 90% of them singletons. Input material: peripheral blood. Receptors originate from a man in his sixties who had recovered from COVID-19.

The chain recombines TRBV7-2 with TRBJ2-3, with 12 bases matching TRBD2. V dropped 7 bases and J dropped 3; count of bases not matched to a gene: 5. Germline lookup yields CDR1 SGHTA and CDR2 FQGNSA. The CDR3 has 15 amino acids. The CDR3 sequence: CASTGGLAGTDTQYF. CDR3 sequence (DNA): TGTGCCAGCACCGGCGGACTAGCGGGGACAGATACGCAGTATTTT.

CDR3 loop: CASSLELTGNTIYF. CDR3 nucleotide sequence: TGTGCCAGCAGCTTAGAGCTCACCGGAAACACCATATATTTT. This sequence joins TRBV7-9 and TRBJ1-3; no clear D gene. Trimming pared 1 base from V and 4 bases from J, leaving 8 bases between. The germline gives CDR1 SEHNR, CDR2 FQNEAQ (reference sequence). This CDR3 is built from 14 residues.

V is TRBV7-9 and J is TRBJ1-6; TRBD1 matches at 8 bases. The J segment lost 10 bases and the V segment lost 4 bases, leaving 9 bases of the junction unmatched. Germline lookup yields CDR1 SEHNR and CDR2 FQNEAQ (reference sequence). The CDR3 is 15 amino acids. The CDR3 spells CASSSSGTGHSPLHF. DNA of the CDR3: TGTGCCAGCAGCTCCTCCGGGACAGGTCACTCACCCCTCCACTTT.

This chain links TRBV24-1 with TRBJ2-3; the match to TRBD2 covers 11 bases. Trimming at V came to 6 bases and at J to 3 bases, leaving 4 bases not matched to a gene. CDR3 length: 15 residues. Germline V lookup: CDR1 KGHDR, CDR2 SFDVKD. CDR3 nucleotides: TGTGCCACCAGTCCTAGCGGGAGGTATACAGATACGCAGTATTTT. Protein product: CATSPSGRYTDTQYF.

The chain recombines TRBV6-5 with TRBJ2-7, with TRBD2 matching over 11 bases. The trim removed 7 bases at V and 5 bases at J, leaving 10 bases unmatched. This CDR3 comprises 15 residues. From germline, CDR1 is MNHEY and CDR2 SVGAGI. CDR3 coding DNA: TGTGCCAGCAAAAAATCCGGGACTAGCGGCGACGAGCAGTACTTC. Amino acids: CASKKSGTSGDEQYF.

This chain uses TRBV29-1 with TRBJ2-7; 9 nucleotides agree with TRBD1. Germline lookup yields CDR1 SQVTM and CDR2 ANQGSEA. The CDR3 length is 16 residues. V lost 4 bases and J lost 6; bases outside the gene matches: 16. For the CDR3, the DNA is TGCAGCGTTGCCGAATCGGGACAGGGTAGGACGTCCGAGCAGTACTTC. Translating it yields CSVAESGQGRTSEQYF.

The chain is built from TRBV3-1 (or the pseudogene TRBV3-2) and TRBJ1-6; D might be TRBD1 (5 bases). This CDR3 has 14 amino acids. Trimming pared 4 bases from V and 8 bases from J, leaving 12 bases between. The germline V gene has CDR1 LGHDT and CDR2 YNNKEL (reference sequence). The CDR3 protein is CASSPWGGYSPLHF. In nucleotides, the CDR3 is TGTGCCAGCAGCCCCTGGGGGGGATATTCACCCCTCCACTTT.